The clone carrying this TCR beta chain was recorded a few times. With V trimmed by 7 bases and J by 7 bases, 9 bases remained unmatched. From germline, CDR1 is MDHEN and CDR2 SYDVKM. The CDR3 runs to 14 residues. This sample stems from a study of cytomegalovirus exposure and HLA in healthy donors. The PCR used 60 Vbeta and 13 Jbeta primers. Profiling relied on immunoSEQ multiplex PCR, and the TCRdb table lists in-frame clones only, not all of them. The sample lists some 180,000 clones; about 69% were seen once. The J gene is TRBJ1-5, the V gene TRBV28; 8 nucleotides agree with TRBD1. Sequences were obtained from PBMCs. The sequence was obtained from a male donor in good health and CMV-seronegative. CDR3 sequence reads: CASTPGGAGQPQHF. DNA for the CDR3: TGTGCCAGCACCCCAGGGGGCGCGGGGCAGCCCCAGCATTTT.